This record covers a single T cell receptor (beta chain). Its cognate antigen has yet to be identified. No much larger clonotype is one base removed from it; base qualities were not supplied. The data derive from a study of brain T cells in children with intractable seizures (dated by TCRdb to about 2021). General notes on the study: Resected brain tissue from over 50 pediatric epilepsy surgery cases was initially screened for immune gene transcripts with a NanoString immunology panel. About 70% of the 12 selected surgery cases also had pre-surgery blood sequenced, which left four cases with brain tissue only.

Study-level results and caveats: The patients' HCMV serostatus was not known, and viral specificity was inferred solely from CDR3 sequence similarity. Sequencing depth differed between pre- and post-surgery blood, so clones missing from the pre-surgery sample may reflect undersampling.

Taken with the paper, the label for time point translates to: blood from clinic visit 5 months post-surgery; TSC patient then seizure free. The surgery cases showing the highest brain T cell transcript signatures were chosen for TCR beta chain sequencing of brain tissue and, when available, of blood. Before surgery, the patients had been given at least one anti-epileptic drug. The TCR-sequenced patients were children whose drug-resistant epilepsy was caused by tuberous sclerosis complex, focal cortical dysplasia, Rasmussen encephalitis or hemimegalencephaly. The Monarch genomic DNA purification kit was used to extract bulk genomic DNA from unsorted brain tissue and from whole blood. A distance of 14 bases separates the germline ends of V and J, which lose 0 bases and 2 bases respectively. CDR1 and CDR2 were assigned from the germline V gene (reference sequence) as LGHDT and YNNKEL. CDR3 length: 18 amino acids, cysteine to phenylalanine. Only CDR3 DNA remains: 54 bases, in frame from the first base.

TCR beta chain sequences were generated from genomic DNA using the immunoSEQ assay. Per the authors' processing: CDR3 sequences that did not begin with the conserved framework cysteine at position 104 were removed manually. To get clonality, the normalized Shannon's Diversity Index was subtracted from one, giving values from 0 (maximal diversity) to 1 (oligoclonal). Chi-squared comparison-of-proportions tests were used to check whether the frequency of the same CDR3 differed between samples, for example brain versus blood. Public clonotypes were identified through searches of immuneACCESS, and similarity to known antiviral clonotypes was evaluated with the VDJdb browser. Here the immuneACCESS table is served through TCRdb, limited to in-frame sequences with V and J called. Missing clones are a known gap in these copies; in checked studies unresolved V genes cover under half, and the rest lacks a known reason. The V and J calls and clone size come from that table; D and trimming were worked out from the DNA. This sample holds about 340,000 clones; about 93% were observed only once. The top ten hold about 5.8% of the sample.

This sequence was found in a boy less than two years old with tuberous sclerosis and intractable seizures. Sequencing was performed on peripheral blood, taken about 5 months after surgery. The V and J segments used are TRBV3-1 (or the pseudogene TRBV3-2) and TRBJ2-6; the D region is possibly TRBD1 or TRBD2, each matching across 7 bases. The CDR3 sequence is CASSQDYRGGTGANVLTF. Read as DNA, the sequence is TGTGCCAGCAGCCAAGATTACAGGGGAGGGACTGGGGCCAACGTCCTGACTTTC.